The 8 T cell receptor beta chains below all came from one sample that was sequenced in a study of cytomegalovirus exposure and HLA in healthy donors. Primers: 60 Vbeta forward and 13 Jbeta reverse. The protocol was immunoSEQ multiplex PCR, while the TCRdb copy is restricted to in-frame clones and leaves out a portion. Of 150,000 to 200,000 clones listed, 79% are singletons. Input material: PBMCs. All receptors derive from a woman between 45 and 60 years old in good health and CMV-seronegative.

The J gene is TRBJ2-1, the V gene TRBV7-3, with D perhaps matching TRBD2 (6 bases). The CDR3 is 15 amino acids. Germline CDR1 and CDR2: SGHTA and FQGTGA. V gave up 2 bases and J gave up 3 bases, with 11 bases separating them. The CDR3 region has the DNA TGTGCCAGCAGCTTACCCTCGACTAGCTACAATGAGCAGTTCTTC. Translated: CASSLPSTSYNEQFF.

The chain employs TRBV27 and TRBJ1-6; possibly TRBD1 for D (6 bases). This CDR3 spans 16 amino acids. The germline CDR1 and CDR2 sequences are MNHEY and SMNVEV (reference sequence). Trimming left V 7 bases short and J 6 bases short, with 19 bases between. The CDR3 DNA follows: TGTGCCAGCATGGAGGTGGCAGGGGCCCTTAATTCACCCCTCCACTTT. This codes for CASMEVAGALNSPLHF.

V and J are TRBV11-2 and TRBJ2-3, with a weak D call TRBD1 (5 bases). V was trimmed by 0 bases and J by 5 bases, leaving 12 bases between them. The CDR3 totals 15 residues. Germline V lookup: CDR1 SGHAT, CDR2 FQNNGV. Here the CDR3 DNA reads TGTGCCAGCAGCTTAGATGTGCAGGGCTTAGATACGCAGTATTTT. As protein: CASSLDVQGLDTQYF. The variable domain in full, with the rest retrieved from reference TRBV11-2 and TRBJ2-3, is EAGVAQSPRYKIIEKRQSVAFWCNPISGHATLYWYQQILGQGPKLLIQFQNNGVVDDSQLPKDRFSAERLKGVDSTLKIQPAKLEDSAVYLCASSLDVQGLDTQYFGPGTRLTVL.

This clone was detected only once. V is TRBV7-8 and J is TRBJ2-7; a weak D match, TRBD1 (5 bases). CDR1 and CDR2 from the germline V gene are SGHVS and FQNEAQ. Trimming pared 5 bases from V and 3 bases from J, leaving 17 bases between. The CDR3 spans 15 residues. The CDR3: CASSRRAGQGYEQYF. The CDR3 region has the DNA TGTGCCAGCAGCCGCCGGGCAGGGCAGGGCTACGAGCAGTACTTC.

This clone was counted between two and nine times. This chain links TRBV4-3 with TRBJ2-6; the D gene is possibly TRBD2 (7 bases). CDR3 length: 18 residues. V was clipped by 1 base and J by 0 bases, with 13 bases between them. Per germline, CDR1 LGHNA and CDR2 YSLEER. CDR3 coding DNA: TGCGCCAGCAGCCAAGTGAGGGGGGGAGTCTCTGGGGCCAACGTCCTGACTTTC. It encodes CASSQVRGGVSGANVLTF.

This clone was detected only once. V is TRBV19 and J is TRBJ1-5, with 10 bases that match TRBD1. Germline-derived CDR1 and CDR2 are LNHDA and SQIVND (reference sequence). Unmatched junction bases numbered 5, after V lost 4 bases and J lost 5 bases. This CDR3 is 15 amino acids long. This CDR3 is CASSTKTGGDQPQHF. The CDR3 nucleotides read TGTGCCAGTAGTACCAAGACAGGGGGCGATCAGCCCCAGCATTTT.

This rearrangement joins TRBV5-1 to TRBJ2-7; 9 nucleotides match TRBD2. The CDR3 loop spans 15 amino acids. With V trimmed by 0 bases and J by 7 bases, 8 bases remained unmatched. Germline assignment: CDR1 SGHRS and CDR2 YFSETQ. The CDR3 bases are TGCGCCAGCAGCTTGGTTCAAGCGGGGGGCGGGGAGCAGTACTTC. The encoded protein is CASSLVQAGGGEQYF. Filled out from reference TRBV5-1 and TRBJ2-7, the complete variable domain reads KAGVTQTPRYLIKTRGQQVTLSCSPISGHRSVSWYQQTPGQGLQFLFEYFSETQRNKGNFPGRFSGRQFSNSRSEMNVSTLELGDSALYLCASSLVQAGGGEQYFGPGTRLTVT.

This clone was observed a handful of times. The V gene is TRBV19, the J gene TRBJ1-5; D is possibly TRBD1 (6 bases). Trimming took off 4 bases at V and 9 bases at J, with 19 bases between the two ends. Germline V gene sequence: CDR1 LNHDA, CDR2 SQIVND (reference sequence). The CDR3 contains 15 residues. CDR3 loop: CASSTGTFGMMPQHF. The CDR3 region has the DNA TGTGCCAGTAGTACCGGGACATTCGGGATGATGCCCCAGCATTTT.